This T cell receptor (beta chain) was retrieved from a study of blood T cell repertoires in COVID-19. Study background: From the United States, Italy and Spain came samples of acute and convalescent COVID-19. Sample material is recorded as cDNA or gDNA derived from T cells, B-cell-depleted T cells, or PBMCs.

CDR3 length equals 14 residues. Germline V gene lookup returns CDR1 MRHNA and CDR2 SNTAGT. V lost 6 bases and J lost 5, with 16 bases in between. Profiling relied on immunoSEQ multiplex PCR, and the TCRdb table lists in-frame clones only, not all of them. The sample consists of 200,000 to 250,000 clones, under 85% of them appearing once. Sample: peripheral blood. This sequence joins TRBV6-4 and TRBJ1-1; possibly TRBD1 for D (6 bases). The clonotype comes from a woman aged 25-40 years with COVID-19, enrolled during active disease. The CDR3 protein is CASRNTNRVTEAFF. DNA of the CDR3: TGTGCCAGCAGAAACACAAACAGGGTTACTGAAGCTTTCTTT.